These 3 T cell receptor beta chains were sequenced from one sample in a study of blood T cell repertoires in COVID-19. Produced via immunoSEQ multiplex PCR; TCRdb's table is partial and in-frame only. The sample carries around 250,000 clones, roughly 89% recorded once. Material for sequencing was peripheral blood. The receptors were gathered from a woman aged 40 to 55 who had recovered from COVID-19.

The chain recombines TRBV5-1 with TRBJ2-3; no clear D gene. CDR1 is SGHRS and CDR2 is YFSETQ in the germline V gene. The CDR3 loop spans 17 amino acids. V dropped 0 bases and J dropped 0 bases, with 14 bases sitting between them. CDR3 protein: CASSLGSGITSTDTQYF. The CDR3 region has the DNA TGCGCCAGCAGCTTGGGGTCAGGCATCACTAGCACAGATACGCAGTATTTT.

V and J are TRBV7-9 and TRBJ1-1; 8 bases agree with TRBD1. This CDR3 contains 15 residues. Germline assignment: CDR1 SEHNR and CDR2 FQNEAQ (reference sequence). V gave up 5 bases and J gave up 1 base; unmatched junction bases: 6. CDR3 coding DNA: TGTGCCAGCAGCACAGGGGGGGTTCAGAACACTGAAGCTTTCTTT. Translated: CASSTGGVQNTEAFF. The whole variable domain, remainder taken from reference TRBV7-9 and TRBJ1-1, is DTGVSQNPRHKITKRGQNVTFRCDPISEHNRLYWYRQTLGQGPEFLTYFQNEAQLEKSRLLSDRFSAERPKGSFSTLEIQRTEQGDSAMYLCASSTGGVQNTEAFFGQGTRLTVV.

The gene calls are TRBV2 and TRBJ2-2, with TRBD1 identical over 11 bases. Germline CDR1 SNHLY, CDR2 FYNNEI. This CDR3 is 18 amino acids long. With 4 bases clipped from V and 7 bases from J, the junction kept 14 bases outside the gene matches. In DNA, the CDR3 is TGTGCCAGCAGTGTATTGGGTGGGACAGGGGGATTTGGCGGGGAGCTGTTTTTT. Protein: CASSVLGGTGGFGGELFF.